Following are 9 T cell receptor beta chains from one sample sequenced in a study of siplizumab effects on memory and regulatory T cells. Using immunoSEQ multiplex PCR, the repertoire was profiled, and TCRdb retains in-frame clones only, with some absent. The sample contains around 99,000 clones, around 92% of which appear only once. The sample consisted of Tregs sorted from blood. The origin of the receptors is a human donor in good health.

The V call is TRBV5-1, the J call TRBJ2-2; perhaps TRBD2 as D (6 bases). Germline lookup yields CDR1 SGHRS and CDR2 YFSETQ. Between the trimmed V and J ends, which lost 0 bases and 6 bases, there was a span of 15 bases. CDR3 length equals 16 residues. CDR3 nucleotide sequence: TGCGCCAGCAGCTTGGAGATGTCGTCGGGGGCCGGGGAGCTGTTTTTT. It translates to CASSLEMSSGAGELFF.

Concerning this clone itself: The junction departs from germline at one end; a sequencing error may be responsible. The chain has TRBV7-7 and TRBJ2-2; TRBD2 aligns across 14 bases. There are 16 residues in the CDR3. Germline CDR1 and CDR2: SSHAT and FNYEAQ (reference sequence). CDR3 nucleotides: TGTGCTAGCACCCCAGCGGGACTAGCGGGAGCCGGGGAGCTGTTTTTT. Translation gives CASTPAGLAGAGELFF.

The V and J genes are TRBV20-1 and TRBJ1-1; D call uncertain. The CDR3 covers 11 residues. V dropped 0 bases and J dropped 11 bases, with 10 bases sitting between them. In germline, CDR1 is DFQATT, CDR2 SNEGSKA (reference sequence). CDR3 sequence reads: CSARDGVSAFF. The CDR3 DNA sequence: TGCAGTGCTAGAGATGGGGTCAGTGCTTTCTTT.

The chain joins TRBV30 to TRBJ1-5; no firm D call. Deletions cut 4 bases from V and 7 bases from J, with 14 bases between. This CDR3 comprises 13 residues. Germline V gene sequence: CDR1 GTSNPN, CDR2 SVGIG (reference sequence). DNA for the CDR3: TGTGCCTGGACCCACCTACCCGGACAGCCCCAGCATTTT. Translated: CAWTHLPGQPQHF.

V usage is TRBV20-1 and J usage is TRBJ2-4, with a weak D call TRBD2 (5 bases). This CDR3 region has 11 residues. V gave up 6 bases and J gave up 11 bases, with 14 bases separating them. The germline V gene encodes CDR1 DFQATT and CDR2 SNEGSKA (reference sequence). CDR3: CSAAGPLFQYF. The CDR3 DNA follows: TGCAGTGCCGCGGGCCCGCTCTTTCAGTACTTC.

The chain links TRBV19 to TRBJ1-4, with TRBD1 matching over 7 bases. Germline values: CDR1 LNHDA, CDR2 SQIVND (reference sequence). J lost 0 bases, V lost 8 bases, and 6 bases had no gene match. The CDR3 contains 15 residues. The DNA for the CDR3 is TGTGCCAGTGCCGGGACAGCCTCAACTAATGAAAAACTGTTTTTT. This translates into CASAGTASTNEKLFF. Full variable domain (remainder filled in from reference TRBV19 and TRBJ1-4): DGGITQSPKYLFRKEGQNVTLSCEQNLNHDAMYWYRQDPGQGLRLIYYSQIVNDFQKGDIAEGYSVSREKKESFPLTVTSAQKNPTAFYLCASAGTASTNEKLFFGSGTQLSVL.

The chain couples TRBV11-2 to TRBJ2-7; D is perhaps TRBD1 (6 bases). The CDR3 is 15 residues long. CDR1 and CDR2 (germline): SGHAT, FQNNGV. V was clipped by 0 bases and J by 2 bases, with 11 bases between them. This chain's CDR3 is CASSLETGTTYEQYF. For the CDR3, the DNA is TGTGCCAGCAGCTTAGAAACAGGGACCACCTACGAGCAGTACTTC.

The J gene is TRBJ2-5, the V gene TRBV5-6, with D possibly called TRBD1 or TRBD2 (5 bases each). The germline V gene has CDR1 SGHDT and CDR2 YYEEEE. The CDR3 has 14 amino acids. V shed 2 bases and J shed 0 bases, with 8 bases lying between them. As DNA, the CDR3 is TGTGCCAGCAGCTTAGAGGGGTACCAAGAGACCCAGTACTTC. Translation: CASSLEGYQETQYF.

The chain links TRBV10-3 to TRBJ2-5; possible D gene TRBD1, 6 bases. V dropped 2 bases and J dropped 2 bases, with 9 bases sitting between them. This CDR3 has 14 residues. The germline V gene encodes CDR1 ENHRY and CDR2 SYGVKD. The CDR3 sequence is CAISEGQKQETQYF. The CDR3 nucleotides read TGTGCCATCAGTGAGGGACAGAAACAAGAGACCCAGTACTTC.